These T cell receptor beta chains were read from a single sample in a study of T cell responses to AZD1222 COVID-19 vaccine. TCRdb's table, derived via immunoSEQ multiplex PCR, lists solely in-frame clones and lacks some. Altogether 90,000 to 120,000 clones are present, 80% to 90% being singletons, with the ten largest covering 7% to 10%. Specimen: peripheral blood, collected on day 0 of AZD1222 vaccination. These receptor sequences come from an adult in good health. Each CDR3 is given with its conserved first and last residue. The D gene is left open where the match is weak. The size entry is marked missing in some rows and otherwise reads once, few, many or a size class.

d_call,v_call,j_call,clone_size,cdr3_nt,cdr3_aa
NA,TRBV20-1,TRBJ2-7,NA,TGCAGTGCTAGTTTCGGGGAAGCCTACGAGCAGTACTTC,CSASFGEAYEQYF
NA,TRBV12-5,TRBJ2-1,NA,TGTGCTAGTGGTTTGGAGGGCCTCTACAATGAGCAGTTCTTC,CASGLEGLYNEQFF
TRBD2,TRBV24-1,TRBJ2-1,NA,TGTGCCACCAGTGACCCGACTAGCGGGAGACGAAATGAGCAGTTCTTC,CATSDPTSGRRNEQFF
TRBD2,TRBV28,TRBJ2-4,NA,TGTGCCAGCAGTCTCGAGGCGGGAGACATTCAGTACTTC,CASSLEAGDIQYF
NA,TRBV10-2,TRBJ1-5,NA,TGCGCCAGCAGTTGGGGATACGATCAGCCCCAGCATTTT,CASSWGYDQPQHF
TRBD2,TRBV6-5,TRBJ2-1,NA,TGTGCCAGCAGGAAGAAGTCTAGCGGGAGTGATGAGCAGTTCTTC,CASRKKSSGSDEQFF
NA,TRBV7-2,TRBJ1-1,NA,TGTGCCAGCAGCCCCCTACGCCCTGGAGGCGGCACTGAAGCTTTCTTT,CASSPLRPGGGTEAFF
TRBD1,TRBV6-2/TRBV6-3,TRBJ1-6,NA,TGTGCCAGCAGTTACCAAGACTTTACAGGGGGAAATTCACCCCTCCACTTT,CASSYQDFTGGNSPLHF
NA,TRBV5-1,TRBJ1-5,NA,TGCGCCAGCAGCTTGAGAGGGGCCGCGAGAAATAGCAATCAGCCCCAGCATTTT,CASSLRGAARNSNQPQHF
TRBD2,TRBV29-1,TRBJ2-1,NA,TGCAGCGCCGAACGTCTAGCGGGGAACAATGAGCAGTTCTTC,CSAERLAGNNEQFF
TRBD1,TRBV19,TRBJ1-5,NA,TGTGCCAGCCAAGGGGACAGGGCCCTAAATCAGCCCCAGCATTTT,CASQGDRALNQPQHF
TRBD2,TRBV19,TRBJ2-4,once,TGTGCCAGTAGTTACCTAGCGGGAGGGAAAGCCAAAAACATTCAGTACTTC,CASSYLAGGKAKNIQYF
NA,TRBV30,TRBJ1-5,NA,TGTGCCTGGAGTGCATCGGGGGTGATGGGGTATAGCAATCAGCCCCAGCATTTT,CAWSASGVMGYSNQPQHF
TRBD2,TRBV7-9,TRBJ2-1,NA,TGTGCCAGCAGCCCCACCCGACTAGCGGGGGCCTACAATGAGCAGTTCTTC,CASSPTRLAGAYNEQFF
NA,TRBV29-1,TRBJ2-1,NA,TGCAGCGTTGAGACCGGGAGTATCAATGAGCAGTTCTTC,CSVETGSINEQFF
NA,TRBV18,TRBJ2-7,once,TGTGCCAGCTCACCGTCACAGGGTGTCGACGAGCAGTACTTC,CASSPSQGVDEQYF
TRBD1,TRBV7-9,TRBJ2-7,NA,TGTGCCAGCAGCTTAACTCGGTACAGGGGAGACGAGCAGTACTTC,CASSLTRYRGDEQYF
TRBD1,TRBV7-3,TRBJ2-3,NA,TGTGCCAGCAGCTTTGACAGGGGAAATACGCAGTATTTT,CASSFDRGNTQYF
TRBD1,TRBV5-6,TRBJ2-3,NA,TGTGCCAGCAGCTGGGACAGAAGCTACACAGATACGCAGTATTTT,CASSWDRSYTDTQYF
TRBD1,TRBV28,TRBJ2-7,once,TGTGCCAGCAGCTCCGGGACAGGGTCTCGGTTCCCGTACTTC,CASSSGTGSRFPYF
NA,TRBV5-1,TRBJ2-1,NA,TGCGCCAGCAGCTCGTACAATGAGCAGTTCTTC,CASSSYNEQFF
NA,TRBV21-1,TRBJ1-5,NA,TGTGCCAGCAGGGACTCCAATCAGCCCCAGCATTTT,CASRDSNQPQHF
TRBD1,TRBV27,TRBJ1-2,NA,TGTGCCAGCAGCTTACCGGGACAGGGCGTCGGCTACACCTTC,CASSLPGQGVGYTF
NA,TRBV24-1,TRBJ2-5,NA,TGTGCCACCTCTCCTGTTTCCAGGGAGATGGGCGAGACCCAGTACTTC,CATSPVSREMGETQYF
NA,TRBV2,TRBJ1-1,NA,TGTGCCAGCAGTGGAGGGAGATTACTAAACACTGAAGCTTTCTTT,CASSGGRLLNTEAFF
NA,TRBV4-3,TRBJ1-1,NA,TGCGCCAGCAGCCAAAACAGCGGGTTGAACACTGAAGCTTTCTTT,CASSQNSGLNTEAFF
NA,TRBV24-1,TRBJ1-5,NA,TGTGCCACCAGTGAGAATAATCAGCCCCAGCATTTT,CATSENNQPQHF
TRBD2,TRBV7-9,TRBJ2-2,NA,TGTGCCAGCAGTCTTGGACTAGCGGGGGACGGGGAGCTGTTTTTT,CASSLGLAGDGELFF
TRBD2,TRBV6-2/TRBV6-3,TRBJ2-2,NA,TGTGCCAGCAGTTACTCGGGGACTAGCGGGTACACCGGGGAGCTGTTTTTT,CASSYSGTSGYTGELFF
NA,TRBV4-3,TRBJ2-7,NA,TGCGCCAGCAGCCAAGATGGCAGGTGGAACTACGAGCAGTACTTC,CASSQDGRWNYEQYF
NA,TRBV21-1,TRBJ1-1,NA,TGTGCCAGCAGCAAGGATCACACACCGAACACTGAAGCTTTCTTT,CASSKDHTPNTEAFF
NA,TRBV2,TRBJ1-5,NA,TGTGCCAGCACGAACTGGGAAAGTCAGCCCCAGCATTTT,CASTNWESQPQHF
NA,TRBV7-2,TRBJ1-5,few,TGTGCCAGCAGCTACTCTAGGGCTGGGCAGCCCCAGCATTTT,CASSYSRAGQPQHF
TRBD1,TRBV19,TRBJ2-7,few,TGTGCCAGTAGTATACCCCGATACAGGGGCCTCTACGAGCAGTACTTC,CASSIPRYRGLYEQYF
NA,TRBV28,TRBJ1-2,NA,TGTGCCAGCAAGGGTTATGGCTACACCTTC,CASKGYGYTF
TRBD1,TRBV19,TRBJ2-2,NA,TGTGCCAGTAGTATAGGGGACAGTCGCTACACCGGGGAGCTGTTTTTT,CASSIGDSRYTGELFF
NA,TRBV2,TRBJ1-1,NA,TGTGCCAGCAGTGTCCCGGACACTGAAGCTTTCTTT,CASSVPDTEAFF
NA,TRBV6-2/TRBV6-3,TRBJ1-5,once,TGTGCCAGCAGTACGCTTCACAGGGGCAATCAGCCCCAGCATTTT,CASSTLHRGNQPQHF
NA,TRBV27,TRBJ1-2,NA,TGTGCCAGCAGTCCAAGACGGACCAACTATGGCTACACCTTC,CASSPRRTNYGYTF
NA,TRBV28,TRBJ1-1,NA,TGTGCCAGCACTGAGGCGAGAGCCTCACATGAAGCTTTCTTT,CASTEARASHEAFF
NA,TRBV10-3,TRBJ2-7,NA,TGTGCCATCAGTGAGTCGACTGCGTTTCCCTACGAGCAGTACTTC,CAISESTAFPYEQYF
NA,TRBV5-1,TRBJ1-4,NA,TGCGCCAGCAGCTTGGGGACGGATGAAAAACTGTTTTTT,CASSLGTDEKLFF
NA,TRBV5-1,TRBJ1-1,NA,TGCGCCAGCAGCTTGGCAACCGGGGTGAACACTGAAGCTTTCTTT,CASSLATGVNTEAFF
TRBD1,TRBV7-8,TRBJ2-7,NA,TGTGCCAGCAGCCATCGGACAGGGGGCCCTTACGAGCAGTACTTC,CASSHRTGGPYEQYF
TRBD1,TRBV28,TRBJ2-7,NA,TGTGCCAGCAGTAGTACCGGGACAGCTTCCTACGAGCAGTACTTC,CASSSTGTASYEQYF
NA,TRBV15,TRBJ2-6,NA,TGTGCCACCAGCAGAGAGGCTGCTGGGGCCAACGTCCTGACTTTC,CATSREAAGANVLTF
TRBD1,TRBV5-1,TRBJ2-2,NA,TGCGCCAGCAGCTTTTCAGGGGGCCCCACCGGGGAGCTGTTTTTT,CASSFSGGPTGELFF
NA,TRBV5-1,TRBJ1-1,NA,TGCGCCAGCCAGGAAGGGCTGAACACTGAAGCTTTCTTT,CASQEGLNTEAFF
NA,TRBV15,TRBJ2-3,NA,TGTGCCACCAGCAGACTTAGCACAGATACGCAGTATTTT,CATSRLSTDTQYF
NA,TRBV19,TRBJ2-7,NA,TGTGCCAGTAGTATAGCGGGGATCTACGAGCAGTACTTC,CASSIAGIYEQYF
NA,TRBV5-1,TRBJ1-2,few,TGCGCCAGCAGCTTAACCACAGTTAACTATGGCTACACCTTC,CASSLTTVNYGYTF
NA,TRBV28,TRBJ1-3,NA,TGTGCCAGCAGTTTACGGGGATCCCCTGGAAACACCATATATTTT,CASSLRGSPGNTIYF